The clone carrying this T cell receptor beta chain was recorded at least ten times. Its antigen is not known. This specimen comes from a study of T-cell reconstitution after alpha-beta-depleted transplantation in children. Regarding the study as a whole: Surviving recipient T cells and thymic progenitors underlay high day-60 TCRbeta diversity in some patients. Fresh T-cell production supplied most of the T-cell counts and diversity seen one year after transplant.

The TCRbeta library was prepared with unique molecular identifiers. One entry per CDR3 protein, called by TCRdb with MiXCR from the PCR reads. Of roughly 250,000 distinct CDR3 sequences detected, under 9.5% appear once; the ten largest clones hold approximately 6.3%. V was trimmed by 5 bases and J by 7 bases, leaving 11 bases between them. CDR3 length: 13 amino acids. The clonotype originates from a male patient under 18 who had a stem cell transplant for acute lymphoblastic leukemia, so the T cells may come from the graft donor. V usage is TRBV12-3 or TRBV12-4 and J usage is TRBJ2-2, with D possibly TRBD2 on 6 matching bases. The sequencing here drew on PBMCs, mostly from graft donor cells, taken 180 days after TCRalphabeta/CD19-depleted stem cell transplant. CDR3 DNA sequence: TGTGCCAGCAGTCCACGGGAGTTCGGGGAGCTGTTTTTT. Amino acids: CASSPREFGELFF.